The source of this T cell receptor (beta chain) is a study of human T cells and chemical hapten exposure (dated by TCRdb to the early 2020s). With respect to the entire study: For sensitization, 2% DPC in acetone was applied to a roughly 2 cm by roughly 2 cm area of upper inner arm skin. For TCR sequencing, blood came from 25 to 35 alopecia patients at anywhere from one to four time points (pre-sensitization, 2, 6 and 24 weeks). Throughout the roughly 24-week study period, patients were also given weekly therapeutic DPC doses on the scalp. The patient cohort, mostly female, included alopecia areata with under or over 50% scalp involvement, alopecia totalis and alopecia universalis. Blood samples were taken from patients before sensitization (week 0) and at 2, 6 and about 24 weeks after DPC sensitization. This study followed changes in the peripheral blood TCR repertoire in vivo during primary and secondary sensitization of alopecia patients to the hapten diphenylcyclopropenone (DPC). Libraries were combined into a pool for sequencing, and differences in TCR yield between samples came mainly from small differences in library volumes within the pool. Patch testing was done on the upper back using Finn chambers containing 0.01% DPC, and results were scored after 6 days according to International Contact Dermatitis Research Group standards. Study-wide conclusions, independent of this receptor: Significantly more large CDR3 similarity clusters were formed by expanded TCRs than by pre-sensitization or healthy control sets, consistent with antigen-driven responses. The number of PT1 expanded TCRs positively correlated with patch test score, significant at thresholds 8, 16 and 32 but not 4. All patients had alopecia, a presumed autoimmune disease, so their immune response might differ from that of healthy individuals. No change with DPC sensitization was found in the number of TCRs above 1 in 1000 frequency, and no evidence of global repertoire structure alterations was found. After repeated subsampling, changes were observed in the strength of the expansion versus patch-test correlation and in the threshold at which the correlation became significant.

The germline V gene specifies MNHEY as CDR1 and SVGAGI as CDR2. Its CDR3 holds 16 amino acids, cysteine through phenylalanine. Only the CDR3 portion is preserved as DNA: 48 bases, with reading frame beginning at the first base. Clipping removes 4 bases from V and 4 bases from J, with 10 as the unmatched junction base count. The library was obtained by RACE. The run used a NextSeq 500. During library preparation, unique molecular identifiers were attached to individual cDNA molecules so that TCRs could be counted in a quantitative, reproducible way. For every blood RNA sample, sequencing covered both the TCR alpha and TCR beta chains. On the authors' methods: The median number of TCRs per sample was 85,000 to 100,000, ranging from roughly 23,224 to 700,000. The Decombinator software suite was used to annotate the V, J and CDR3 of the TCR reads. To make PS versus PT1 abundance plots, every sample was subsampled to the same number of TCRs (28,000). Expanded TCRs were defined as absent before sensitization and observed at least eight times at the 2-week time point. TCRdb reran the public reads through fastp at Q25 and MiXCR, keeping productive beta chains. Under each unique CDR3 protein, matching rows form one entry showing the most common genes and DNA. These V and J calls rely on TCRdb rather than the paper's analysis. This sample holds 300,000 to 350,000 distinct CDR3 sequences; around 6.9% were observed only once. More than 7% of the sample rests with the top ten.

The time point tag for this specimen amounts to: patch test 1, 2 weeks after DPC sensitization. Taken with the paper, the label for treatment or condition translates to: therapeutic diphenylcyclopropenone sensitization with weekly scalp DPC. At every patch-test visit, the blood draw took place before the patch test was put on. Eligible patients were aged 18 to 70, diagnosed with alopecia, deemed suitable for DPC therapy, and excluded if pregnant. Unfractionated whole blood was collected in Tempus Blood RNA tubes, and total RNA was extracted from that blood. Points on this clonotype: Its cognate antigen has yet to be identified. Base-call qualities are not available, and no considerably larger clone is one nucleotide away.

The rearranged chain carries TRBV6-5 and TRBJ1-1; 9 bases in the junction line up with TRBD1. The sequencing here drew on whole blood, taken in connection with sensitization to the hapten diphenylcyclopropenone (DPC). This clonotype was obtained from a woman aged 18-29 years with alopecia areata. Some clones in this sample may be carry-over from other donors' samples. The CDR3 sequence is CASSSPDRGEATEAFF. The DNA sequence is as follows: TGTGCCAGCAGTTCCCCGGACAGGGGAGAGGCCACTGAAGCTTTCTTT.